The entry that follows covers one TCR beta chain sequence. Its cognate antigen is unknown. This specimen belongs to a study of CD8+ T cells in alopecia areata. Specified treatment: oral pan-JAK inhibitor, 5-10 mg twice daily. Following extraction, RNA underwent reverse transcription to cDNA, which served as the sequencing template. Profiled with immunoSEQ multiplex PCR; TCRdb holds only in-frame clones, not every one. Of 120,000 or so clones listed, approximately 57% are singletons. V was pared by 2 bases and J by 4 bases, with 17 bases between. CDR3 size: 16 residues. The V gene's germline CDR1 is MGHRA and CDR2 YSYEKL. Study-wide results and caveats: In lesional scalp, particularly from alopecia totalis/universalis, clonality was higher than in normal scalp.

The source of this sequence is a human donor with alopecia areata. The sequenced sample was CD4+ T cells sorted from blood, obtained at week 4, from a patient treated with tofacitinib. The genes are TRBV4-1 and TRBJ1-2; D unclear. The CDR3 reads CASSQPRNRGPYGYTF. The CDR3 nucleotides read TGCGCCAGCAGCCAACCTAGGAACCGGGGTCCCTATGGCTACACCTTC.